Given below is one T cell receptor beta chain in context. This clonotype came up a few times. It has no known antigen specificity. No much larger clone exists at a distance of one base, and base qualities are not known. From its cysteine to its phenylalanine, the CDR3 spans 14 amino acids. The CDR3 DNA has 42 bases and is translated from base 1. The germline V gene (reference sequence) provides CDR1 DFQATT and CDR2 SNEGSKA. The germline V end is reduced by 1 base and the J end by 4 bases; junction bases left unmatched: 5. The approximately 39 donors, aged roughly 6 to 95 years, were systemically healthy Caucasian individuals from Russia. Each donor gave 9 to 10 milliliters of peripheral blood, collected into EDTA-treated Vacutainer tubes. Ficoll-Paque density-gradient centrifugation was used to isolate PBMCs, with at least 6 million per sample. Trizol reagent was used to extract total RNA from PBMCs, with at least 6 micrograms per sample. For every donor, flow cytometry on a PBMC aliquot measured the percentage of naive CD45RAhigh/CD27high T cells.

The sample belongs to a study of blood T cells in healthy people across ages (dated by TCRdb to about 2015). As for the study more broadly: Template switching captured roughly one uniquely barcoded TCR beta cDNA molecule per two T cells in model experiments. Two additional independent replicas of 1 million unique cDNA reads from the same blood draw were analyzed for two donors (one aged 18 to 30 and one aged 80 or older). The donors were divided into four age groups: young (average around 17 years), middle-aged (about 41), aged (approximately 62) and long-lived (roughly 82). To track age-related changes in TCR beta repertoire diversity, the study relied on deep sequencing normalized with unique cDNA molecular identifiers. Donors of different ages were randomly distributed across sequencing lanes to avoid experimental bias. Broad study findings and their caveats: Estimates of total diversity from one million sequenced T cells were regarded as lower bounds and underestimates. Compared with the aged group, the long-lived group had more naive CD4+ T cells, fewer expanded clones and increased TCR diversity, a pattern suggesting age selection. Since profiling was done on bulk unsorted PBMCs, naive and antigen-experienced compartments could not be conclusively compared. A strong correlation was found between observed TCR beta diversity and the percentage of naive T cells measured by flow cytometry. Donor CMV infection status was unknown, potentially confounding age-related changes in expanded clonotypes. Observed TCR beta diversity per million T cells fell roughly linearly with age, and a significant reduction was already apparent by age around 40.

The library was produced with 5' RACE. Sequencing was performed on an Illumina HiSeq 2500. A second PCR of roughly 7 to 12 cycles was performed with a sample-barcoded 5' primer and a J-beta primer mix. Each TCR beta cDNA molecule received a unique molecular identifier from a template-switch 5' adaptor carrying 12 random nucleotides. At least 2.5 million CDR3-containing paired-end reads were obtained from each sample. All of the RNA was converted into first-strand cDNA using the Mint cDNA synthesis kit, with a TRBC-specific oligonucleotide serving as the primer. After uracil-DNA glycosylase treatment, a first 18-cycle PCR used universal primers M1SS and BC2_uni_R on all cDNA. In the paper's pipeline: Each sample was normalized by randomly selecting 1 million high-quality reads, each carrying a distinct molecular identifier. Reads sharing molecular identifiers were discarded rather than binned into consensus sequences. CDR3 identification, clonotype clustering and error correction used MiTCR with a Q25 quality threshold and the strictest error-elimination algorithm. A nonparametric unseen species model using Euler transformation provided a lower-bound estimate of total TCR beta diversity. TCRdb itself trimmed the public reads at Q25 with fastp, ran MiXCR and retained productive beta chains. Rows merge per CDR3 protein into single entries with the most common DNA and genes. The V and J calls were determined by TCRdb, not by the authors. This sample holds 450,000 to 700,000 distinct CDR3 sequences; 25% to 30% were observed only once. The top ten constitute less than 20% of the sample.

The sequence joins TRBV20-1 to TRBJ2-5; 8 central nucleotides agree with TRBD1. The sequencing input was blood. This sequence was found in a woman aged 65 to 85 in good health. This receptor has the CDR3 CSARGRTGLETQYF. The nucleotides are TGCAGTGCTAGAGGACGGACAGGGTTAGAGACCCAGTACTTC.